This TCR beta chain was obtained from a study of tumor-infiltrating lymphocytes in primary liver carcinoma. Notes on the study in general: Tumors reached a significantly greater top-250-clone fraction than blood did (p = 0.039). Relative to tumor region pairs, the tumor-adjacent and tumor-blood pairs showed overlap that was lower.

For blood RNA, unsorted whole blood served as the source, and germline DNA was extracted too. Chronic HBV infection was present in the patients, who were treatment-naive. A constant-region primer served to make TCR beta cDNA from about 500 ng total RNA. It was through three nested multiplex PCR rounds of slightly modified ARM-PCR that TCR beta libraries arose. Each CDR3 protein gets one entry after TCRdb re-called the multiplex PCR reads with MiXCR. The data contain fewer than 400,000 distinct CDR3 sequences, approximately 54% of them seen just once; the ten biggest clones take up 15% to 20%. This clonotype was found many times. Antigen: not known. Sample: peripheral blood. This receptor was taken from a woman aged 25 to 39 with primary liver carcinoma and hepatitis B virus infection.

CDR3 sequence: CASSQDPGVYEQYF. The CDR3 DNA reads TGTGCCAGCAGCCAAGATCCAGGGGTCTACGAGCAGTACTTC. The V call is TRBV4-2, the J call TRBJ2-7; a weak D match, TRBD1 (6 bases). CDR1 and CDR2 (germline): LGHNA, YNFKEQ. Trimming took off 0 bases at V and 3 bases at J, with 9 bases between the two ends. This CDR3 has 14 amino acids.